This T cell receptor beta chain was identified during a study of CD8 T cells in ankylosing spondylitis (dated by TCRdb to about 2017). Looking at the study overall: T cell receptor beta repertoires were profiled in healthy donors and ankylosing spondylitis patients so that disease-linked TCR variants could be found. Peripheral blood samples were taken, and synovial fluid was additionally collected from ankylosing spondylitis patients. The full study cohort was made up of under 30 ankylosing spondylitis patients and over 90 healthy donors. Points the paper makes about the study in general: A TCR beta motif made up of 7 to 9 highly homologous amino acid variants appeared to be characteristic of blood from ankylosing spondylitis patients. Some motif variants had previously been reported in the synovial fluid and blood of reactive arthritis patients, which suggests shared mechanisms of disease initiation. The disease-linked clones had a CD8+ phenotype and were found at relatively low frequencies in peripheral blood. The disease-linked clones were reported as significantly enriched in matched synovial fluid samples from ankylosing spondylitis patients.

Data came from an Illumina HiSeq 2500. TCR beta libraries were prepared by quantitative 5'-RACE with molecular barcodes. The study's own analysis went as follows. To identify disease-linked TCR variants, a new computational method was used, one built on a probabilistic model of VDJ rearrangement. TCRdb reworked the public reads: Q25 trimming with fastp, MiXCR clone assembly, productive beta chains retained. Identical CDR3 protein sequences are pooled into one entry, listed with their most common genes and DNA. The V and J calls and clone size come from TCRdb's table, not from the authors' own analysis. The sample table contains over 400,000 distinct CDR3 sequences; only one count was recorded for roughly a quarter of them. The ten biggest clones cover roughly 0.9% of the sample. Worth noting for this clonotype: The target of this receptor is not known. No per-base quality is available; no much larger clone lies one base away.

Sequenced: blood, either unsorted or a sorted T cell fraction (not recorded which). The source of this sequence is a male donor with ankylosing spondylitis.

The nucleotide sequence reads as follows: TGCAGTGCTAGAGTAGCCAGCTCGGATACGCAGTATTTT. This codes for CSARVASSDTQYF. The sequence joins TRBV20-1 to TRBJ2-3; the D segment cannot be called with confidence. The V and J ends are trimmed by 1 base and 6 bases, leaving 11 bases between them. The CDR3 spans 13 residues, from the cysteine through the phenylalanine. The read is trimmed to its CDR3 DNA, 39 bases read in frame from base 1. In the germline V gene (reference sequence), CDR1 corresponds to DFQATT and CDR2 to SNEGSKA.